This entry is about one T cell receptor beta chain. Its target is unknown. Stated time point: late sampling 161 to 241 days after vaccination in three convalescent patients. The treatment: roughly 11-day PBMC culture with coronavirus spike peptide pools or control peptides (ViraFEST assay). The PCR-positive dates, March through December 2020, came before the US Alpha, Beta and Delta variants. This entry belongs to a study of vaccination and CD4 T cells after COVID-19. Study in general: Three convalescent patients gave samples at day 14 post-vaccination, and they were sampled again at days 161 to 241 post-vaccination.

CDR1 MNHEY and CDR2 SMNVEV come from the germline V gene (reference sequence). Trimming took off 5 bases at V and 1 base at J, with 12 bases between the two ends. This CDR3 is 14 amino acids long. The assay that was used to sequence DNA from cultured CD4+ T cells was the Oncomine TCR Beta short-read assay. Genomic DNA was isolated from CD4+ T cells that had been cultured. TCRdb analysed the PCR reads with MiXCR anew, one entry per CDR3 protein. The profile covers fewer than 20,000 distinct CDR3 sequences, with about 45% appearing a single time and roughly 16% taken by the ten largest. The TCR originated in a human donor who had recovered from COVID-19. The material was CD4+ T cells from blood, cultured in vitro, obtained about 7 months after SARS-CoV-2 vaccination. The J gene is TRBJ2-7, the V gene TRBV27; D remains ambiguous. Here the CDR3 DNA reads TGTGCCAGCAGTACCAAGACTGGGTCCTACGAGCAGTACTTC. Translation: CASSTKTGSYEQYF.